The present TCR beta chain was sequenced within a study of graft-versus-host responses after intestinal transplantation. Study in general: Following induction with anti-thymocyte globulin, all recipients were given tacrolimus and steroids for about three years. Regarding the study as a whole: HvG clone declines early post-transplant were associated with peak circulating GvH levels. Recipient marrow showed GvH clones, some seen first in ileum or blood.

For this clone: What it binds is unknown.

Profiled with immunoSEQ multiplex PCR; TCRdb holds only in-frame clones, not every one. The sample consists of 20,000 to 30,000 clones, around 85% of them appearing once. Source: PBMCs, taken roughly 450 days after intestinal transplant. This clonotype was obtained from a human patient who received an intestinal transplant, so some T cells may come from the graft donor.

CDR3 in DNA: TGTGCCAGCAGCCCCTTCACAGGGACGGATGAAAAACTGTTTTTT. It codes for CASSPFTGTDEKLFF. The V gene is TRBV7-8, the J gene TRBJ1-4; D perhaps matches TRBD1 (6 bases). CDR1 SGHVS and CDR2 FQNEAQ come from the germline V gene. With 5 bases removed from V and 6 bases from J, the gap between germline ends came to 16 bases. The CDR3 totals 15 residues. The full variable domain, completed using reference TRBV7-8 and TRBJ1-4, is GAGVSQSPRYKVAKRGQDVALRCDPISGHVSLFWYQQALGQGPEFLTYFQNEAQLDKSGLPSDRFFAERPEGSVSTLKIQRTQQEDSAVYLCASSPFTGTDEKLFFGSGTQLSVL.